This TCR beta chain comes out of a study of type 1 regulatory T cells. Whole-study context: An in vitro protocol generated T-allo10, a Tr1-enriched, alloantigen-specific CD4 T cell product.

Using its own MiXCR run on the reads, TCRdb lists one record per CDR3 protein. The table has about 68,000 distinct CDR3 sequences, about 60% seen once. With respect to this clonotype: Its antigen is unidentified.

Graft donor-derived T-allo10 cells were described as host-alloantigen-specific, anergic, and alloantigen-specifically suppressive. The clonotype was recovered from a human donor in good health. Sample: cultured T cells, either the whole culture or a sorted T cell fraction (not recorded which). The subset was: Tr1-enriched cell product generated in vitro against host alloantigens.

CDR3 nucleotides: TGCAGTGCTAGACCCCCATCCCCTAATGGCTACACCTTC. This sequence encodes CSARPPSPNGYTF. This sequence joins TRBV20-1 and TRBJ1-2; D remains unclear. The CDR3 spans 13 residues. CDR1 is DFQATT and CDR2 is SNEGSKA in the germline V gene (reference sequence). V lost 2 bases and J 6 bases, leaving 13 bases between the germline ends.